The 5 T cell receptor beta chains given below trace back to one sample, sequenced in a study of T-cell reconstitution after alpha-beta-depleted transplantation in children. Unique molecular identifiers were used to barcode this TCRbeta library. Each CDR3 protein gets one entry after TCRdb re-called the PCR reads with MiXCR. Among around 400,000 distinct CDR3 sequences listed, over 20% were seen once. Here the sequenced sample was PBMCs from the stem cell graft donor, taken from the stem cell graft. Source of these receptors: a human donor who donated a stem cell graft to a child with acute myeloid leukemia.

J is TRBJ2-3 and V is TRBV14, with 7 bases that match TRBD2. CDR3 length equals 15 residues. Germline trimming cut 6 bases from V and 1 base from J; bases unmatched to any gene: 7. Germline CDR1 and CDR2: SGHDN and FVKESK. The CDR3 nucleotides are TGTGCCAGCAGACCGTCTAGCGGCGGCACAGATACGCAGTATTTT. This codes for CASRPSSGGTDTQYF.

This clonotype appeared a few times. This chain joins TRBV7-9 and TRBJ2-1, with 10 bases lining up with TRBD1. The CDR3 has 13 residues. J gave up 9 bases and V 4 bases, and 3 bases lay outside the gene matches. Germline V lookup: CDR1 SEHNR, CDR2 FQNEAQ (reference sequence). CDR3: CASSSTGGTEQFF. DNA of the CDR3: TGTGCCAGCAGCTCGACAGGGGGCACTGAGCAGTTCTTC. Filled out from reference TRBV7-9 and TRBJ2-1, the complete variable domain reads DTGVSQNPRHKITKRGQNVTFRCDPISEHNRLYWYRQTLGQGPEFLTYFQNEAQLEKSRLLSDRFSAERPKGSFSTLEIQRTEQGDSAMYLCASSSTGGTEQFFGPGTRLTVL.

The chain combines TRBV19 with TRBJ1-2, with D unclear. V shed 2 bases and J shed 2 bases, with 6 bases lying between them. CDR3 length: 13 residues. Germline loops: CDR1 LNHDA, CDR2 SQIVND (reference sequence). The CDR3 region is CASSIRSNYGYTF. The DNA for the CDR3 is TGTGCCAGTAGTATAAGGTCAAACTATGGCTACACCTTC.

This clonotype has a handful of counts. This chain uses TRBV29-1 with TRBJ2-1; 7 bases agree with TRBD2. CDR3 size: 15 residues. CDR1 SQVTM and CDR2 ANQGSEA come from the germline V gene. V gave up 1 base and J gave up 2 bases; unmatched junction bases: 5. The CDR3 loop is CSVEGGGRAYNEQFF. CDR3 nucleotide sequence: TGCAGCGTTGAAGGCGGCGGGAGAGCCTACAATGAGCAGTTCTTC.

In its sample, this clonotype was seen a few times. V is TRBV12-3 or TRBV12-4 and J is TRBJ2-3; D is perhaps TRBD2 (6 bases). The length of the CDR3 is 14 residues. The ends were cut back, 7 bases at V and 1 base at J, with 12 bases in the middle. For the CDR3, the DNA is TGTGCCAGCACGACGGGACTTCGCACAGATACGCAGTATTTT. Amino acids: CASTTGLRTDTQYF.